This TCR beta chain was found in a study of cytomegalovirus exposure and HLA in healthy donors. A remark on this clone: As yet, its antigen is unknown.

The V end was cut by 5 bases, the J end by 9 bases, with 9 bases between. Germline-derived CDR1 and CDR2 are SGHTA and FQGNSA. CDR3 length: 11 amino acids. PCR primers comprised 60 Vbeta and 13 Jbeta primers. Data came from immunoSEQ multiplex PCR; TCRdb stores just in-frame clones and leaves some out. Found here are around 190,000 clones, 60% to 80% of them singletons; the top ten hold 2% to 2.5%. General study findings and limits: Only CMV serostatus was available as immune exposure information. One variant, a missense change in DCLRE1C, was linked in a later analysis to TCR beta V- and J-gene trimming.

This clonotype originated in a man aged 55 to 70 in good health and CMV-seronegative. The sample comprised PBMCs. This sequence joins TRBV7-2 and TRBJ2-3, with TRBD1 as a possible D gene (6 bases). CDR3 sequence: CASSAGETQYF. Here the CDR3 DNA reads TGTGCCAGCAGCGCAGGGGAAACGCAGTATTTT.